These 25 T cell receptor beta chains share one sample of origin, sequenced in a study of CD8 T cells in ankylosing spondylitis. MiXCR, applied by TCRdb to the 5' RACE reads, yields one record per CDR3 protein. The sample has about 250,000 distinct CDR3 sequences; 8% to 11% are singletons. Sequencing was performed on blood, either unsorted or a sorted T cell fraction (not recorded which). The receptors stem from a male donor with ankylosing spondylitis or in good health (not recorded which).

This clonotype came up many times. The rearrangement uses TRBV5-1 and TRBJ2-2; D perhaps matches TRBD1 (6 bases). Germline loops: CDR1 SGHRS, CDR2 YFSETQ. The CDR3 contains 15 residues. V was shortened by 4 bases and J by 2 bases, with 12 bases between the two germline ends. The CDR3 DNA sequence: TGCGCCAGCAGCATCGGACAGACCAACACCGGGGAGCTGTTTTTT. Protein sequence: CASSIGQTNTGELFF.

This clonotype occurred a few times. V is TRBV5-1 and J is TRBJ2-3, with 13 bases matching TRBD2. Trimming cost V 0 bases and J 8 bases; bases outside gene matches: 6. This CDR3 has 16 amino acids. Germline lookup yields CDR1 SGHRS and CDR2 YFSETQ. The CDR3 here is CASSLETSGRARTQYF. Here the CDR3 DNA reads TGCGCCAGCAGCTTGGAAACTAGCGGGAGGGCCCGTACGCAGTATTTT.

In the case of this clonotype: A much larger clone sits a single nucleotide away, making a read error possible. V usage is TRBV12-3 or TRBV12-4 and J usage is TRBJ2-4, with 8 bases that match TRBD1. The CDR3 has 15 residues. The CDR3 coding sequence is TGTGCCAGCAGATCCGACAGGGGCCTCAAAAACATTCAGTCCTTC. Translating gives CASRSDRGLKNIQSF.

In its sample, this clonotype was seen a few times. An end of the junction does not agree with germline; a read error may underlie this. The rearrangement links TRBV6-5 to TRBJ2-7; TRBD2 matches at 10 bases. CDR3 size: 13 residues. From germline, CDR1 is MNHEY and CDR2 SVGAGI. This CDR3 reads CATSSGTSDEQYF. DNA of the CDR3: TGTGCCACCAGTTCCGGGACTAGCGACGAGCAGTACTTC.

The rearrangement uses TRBV5-4 and TRBJ1-3; D not resolved. Germline CDR1 is SGHNT and CDR2 is YYREEE (reference sequence). Trimming stripped 7 bases from V and 0 bases from J, with 11 bases between. The CDR3 consists of 14 residues. The CDR3 spells CASWEQSSGNTIYF. The CDR3 nucleotides are TGTGCCAGCTGGGAGCAGAGCTCTGGAAACACCATATATTTT.

This clonotype was found a few times. J is TRBJ2-2 and V is TRBV5-1, with D possibly being TRBD1 (6 bases). V was shortened by 4 bases and J by 6 bases, with 10 bases between the two germline ends. Germline V CDR1 and CDR2: SGHRS, YFSETQ. The CDR3 loop spans 13 amino acids. The CDR3 region has the DNA TGCGCCAGCAGCATGACAGGACCCGGGGAGCTGTTTTTT. Translated, it gives CASSMTGPGELFF.

The table lists this clonotype with many counts. The chain recombines TRBV7-7 with TRBJ2-3; TRBD2 agrees at 11 bases. Losses at the gene ends were 10 bases for V and 8 bases for J; bases not matched to a gene: 17. Germline CDR1 reads SSHAT; CDR2 reads FNYEAQ (reference sequence). The CDR3 has 16 amino acids. This CDR3 reads CAIGKPTGTSGVTQYF. CDR3 DNA sequence: TGTGCCATCGGAAAGCCCACCGGGACTAGCGGAGTTACGCAGTATTTT.

The table lists this clonotype with many counts. This rearrangement joins TRBV6-2 or TRBV6-3 to TRBJ1-1, with a weak D call TRBD1 (5 bases). There are 13 residues in the CDR3. The germline V gene encodes CDR1 MNHEY and CDR2 SVGEGT. With 7 bases removed from V and 4 bases from J, the gap between germline ends came to 13 bases. The CDR3 nucleotides are TGTGCCAGCACCCCCAGGGACCTCACTGAAGCTTTCTTT. This sequence encodes CASTPRDLTEAFF.

The J gene is TRBJ2-1, the V gene TRBV7-9; 7 nucleotides align to TRBD2. Germline CDR1 SEHNR, CDR2 FQNEAQ (reference sequence). The CDR3 has 17 residues. The junction had 18 bases not matched to a gene; V was cut back by 5 bases and J by 8 bases. The chain's CDR3 is CASSPGREGLWIYEQFF. The CDR3, as DNA: TGTGCCAGCAGCCCGGGCAGGGAGGGCCTCTGGATCTATGAGCAGTTCTTC.

This clonotype was seen ten or more times. This chain joins TRBV5-1 and TRBJ2-1; TRBD2 is a possible D gene (7 bases). V was cut by 0 bases and J by 9 bases, with 10 bases left in between. CDR1 is SGHRS, CDR2 YFSETQ, per germline. CDR3 length: 13 amino acids. The CDR3 DNA reads as TGCGCCAGCAGCTTGGGCGGGGGCCGTGAGCAGTTCTTC. Protein product: CASSLGGGREQFF.

This clonotype was observed many times. The chain joins TRBV21-1 to TRBJ2-5; TRBD1 was called by the table and not checked on the DNA. TRBV21-1 is a documented pseudogene. The CDR3 runs 14 residues. CDR3 DNA sequence: TGTGCCAGCAGCAAAGAGGGGTCCGGCGAGACCCAGTACTTC. This gives the protein CASSKEGSGETQYF.

About this clonotype: The junction departs from the called germline gene at one end, perhaps through a read error. The chain combines TRBV29-1 with TRBJ2-1; 8 bases align to TRBD1. Germline assignment: CDR1 SQVTM and CDR2 ANQGSEA. The CDR3 sequence is 12 residues long. DNA of the CDR3: TGCAGCGTTGGACAGGGGTACAGTGAGCAGTTCTTC. Amino acid sequence: CSVGQGYSEQFF.

This clonotype was seen many times. V is TRBV20-1 and J is TRBJ2-3, with no clear D. Trimming removed 2 bases at V and 1 base at J, with 4 bases between. CDR3 length equals 12 residues. Germline V CDR1 and CDR2: DFQATT, SNEGSKA (reference sequence). In nucleotides, the CDR3 is TGCAGTGCTAGAACGGGCACAGATACGCAGTATTTT. As protein: CSARTGTDTQYF.

At least ten counts were recorded for this clonotype. The chain recombines TRBV20-1 with TRBJ2-1; 10 bases line up with TRBD2. The CDR3 runs 15 residues. CDR1 is DFQATT and CDR2 is SNEGSKA in the germline V gene (reference sequence). The ends lost 1 base at V and 8 bases at J; junction bases unmatched: 8. Here the CDR3 DNA reads TGCAGTGCTAGAGGGGCTAGCGGGAGAGAGGATGAGCAGTTCTTC. This codes for CSARGASGREDEQFF.

This clonotype showed up many times. The chain recombines TRBV5-1 with TRBJ2-1, with D possibly TRBD2 on 5 matching bases. Trimming took 4 bases from V and 4 from J, leaving 15 bases between them. Germline V CDR1 and CDR2: SGHRS, YFSETQ. The CDR3 totals 15 residues. This CDR3 is CASSPAGGSYNEQFF. The CDR3 DNA reads as TGCGCCAGCAGCCCCGCGGGCGGTTCTTACAATGAGCAGTTCTTC. The full variable domain, rest sourced from reference TRBV5-1 and TRBJ2-1, is KAGVTQTPRYLIKTRGQQVTLSCSPISGHRSVSWYQQTPGQGLQFLFEYFSETQRNKGNFPGRFSGRQFSNSRSEMNVSTLELGDSALYLCASSPAGGSYNEQFFGPGTRLTVL.

In nucleotides, the CDR3 is TGTGCCAGCCCTCAGGTGGGGGCCGCTACAGATACGCAGTATTTT. It codes for CASPQVGAATDTQYF. The gene calls are TRBV7-2 and TRBJ2-3; D is perhaps TRBD1 (6 bases). The CDR3 covers 15 residues. Germline V lookup: CDR1 SGHTA, CDR2 FQGNSA. The V gene lost 8 bases and the J gene lost 3 bases, with 18 bases spanning the gap.

J is TRBJ2-3 and V is TRBV29-1; possible D gene TRBD2, 6 bases. CDR3 length equals 13 residues. Germline V lookup: CDR1 SQVTM, CDR2 ANQGSEA. The V end lost 2 bases, the J end lost 6 bases, and 12 bases lay between the germline ends. CDR3 nucleotide sequence: TGCAGCGTTGAAACCGGGGGTGGGGATACGCAGTATTTT. This sequence encodes CSVETGGGDTQYF.

CDR3 residues: CAWTLAGDTYNEQFF. The CDR3, as DNA: TGTGCCTGGACGCTAGCGGGGGATACGTACAATGAGCAGTTCTTC. The rearrangement links TRBV30 to TRBJ2-1; TRBD2 matches at 10 bases. This CDR3 comprises 15 residues. The V gene's germline CDR1 is GTSNPN and CDR2 SVGIG (reference sequence). With 4 bases clipped from V and 4 bases from J, the junction kept 7 bases outside the gene matches.

This clonotype came up many times. The V and J genes are TRBV7-2 and TRBJ2-3; TRBD2 matches at 7 bases. Germline CDR1 is SGHTA and CDR2 is FQGNSA. CDR3 length: 15 amino acids. With V trimmed by 7 bases and J by 7 bases, 14 bases remained unmatched. Here the CDR3 DNA reads TGTGCCAGCACAAAAGGACTAGATGTGTTGAATACGCAGTATTTT. This translates into CASTKGLDVLNTQYF.

In this sample, this clonotype turned up a few times. This chain links TRBV20-1 with TRBJ2-7; unclear D gene. This CDR3 has 11 residues. Germline CDR1 reads DFQATT; CDR2 reads SNEGSKA (reference sequence). Trimming pared 0 bases from V and 4 bases from J, leaving 4 bases between. The CDR3 reads CSARDIYEQYF. CDR3 sequence (DNA): TGCAGTGCTAGAGACATTTACGAGCAGTACTTC.

This clonotype was found many times. The chain has TRBV15 and TRBJ2-3; TRBD2 aligns across 9 bases. The germline gives CDR1 LNHNV, CDR2 YYDKDF (reference sequence). V lost 0 bases, J lost 6 bases, and 10 bases stayed unmatched. The CDR3 length is 17 residues. The CDR3 nucleotides read TGTGCCACCAGCAGAGAAGCGGGGGGCGGACTCCGGGATACGCAGTATTTT. Its protein is CATSREAGGGLRDTQYF.

This clonotype appeared many times. V usage is TRBV29-1 and J usage is TRBJ1-1; D not certain. CDR1 and CDR2 from the germline V gene are SQVTM and ANQGSEA. The CDR3 sequence is 13 residues long. V was trimmed by 6 bases and J by 2 bases, leaving 13 bases between them. The CDR3 bases are TGCAGCGTGGTACGACCCTTAAACACTGAAGCTTTCTTT. Translated: CSVVRPLNTEAFF.

V usage is TRBV12-3 or TRBV12-4 and J usage is TRBJ2-3, with a possible D match to TRBD2 (6 bases). V was cut by 1 base and J by 1 base, with 18 bases left in between. The CDR3 sequence is 18 residues long. The CDR3 nucleotides read TGTGCCAGCAGTTTAGGGTCGGCTAGCGTAGATCGCACAGATACGCAGTATTTT. The encoded protein is CASSLGSASVDRTDTQYF.

This clonotype appeared a few times. The chain joins TRBV5-1 to TRBJ2-1, with 11 nucleotides matching TRBD2. The germline CDR1 and CDR2 sequences are SGHRS and YFSETQ. The CDR3 is 16 residues long. The J segment lost 2 bases and the V segment lost 0 bases, leaving 1 base of the junction unmatched. DNA for the CDR3: TGCGCCAGCAGCTTGGGGGGACTAGCGGCCTACAATGAGCAGTTCTTC. It specifies CASSLGGLAAYNEQFF.

This clonotype was detected ten times or more. The chain links TRBV5-6 to TRBJ2-5; the D gene is possibly TRBD2 (6 bases). The ends were cut back, 5 bases at V and 3 bases at J, with 17 bases in the middle. CDR3 length: 15 amino acids. Looked up from germline, CDR1 is SGHDT and CDR2 is YYEEEE. The CDR3 protein is CASRPFGGFKETQYF. CDR3 DNA: TGTGCCAGCAGACCCTTCGGGGGTTTTAAAGAGACCCAGTACTTC.